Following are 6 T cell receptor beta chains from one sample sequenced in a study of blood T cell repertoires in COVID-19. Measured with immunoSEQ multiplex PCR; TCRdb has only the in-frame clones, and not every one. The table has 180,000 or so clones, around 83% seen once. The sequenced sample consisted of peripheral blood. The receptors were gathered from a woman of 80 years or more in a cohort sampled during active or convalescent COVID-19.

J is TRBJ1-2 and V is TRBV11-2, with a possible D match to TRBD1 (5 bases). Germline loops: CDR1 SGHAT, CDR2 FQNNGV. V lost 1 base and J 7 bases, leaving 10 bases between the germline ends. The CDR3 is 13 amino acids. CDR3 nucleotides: TGTGCCAGCAGCTTAGCAGCCGGGGGTGGCTACACCTTC. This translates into CASSLAAGGGYTF.

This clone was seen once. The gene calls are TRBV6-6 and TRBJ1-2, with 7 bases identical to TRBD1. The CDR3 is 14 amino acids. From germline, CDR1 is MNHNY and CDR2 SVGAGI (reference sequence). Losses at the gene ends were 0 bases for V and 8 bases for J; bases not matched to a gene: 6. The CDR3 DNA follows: TGTGCCAGCAGTTACTCGGGACAGTTCTCCGGCTACACCTTC. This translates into CASSYSGQFSGYTF.

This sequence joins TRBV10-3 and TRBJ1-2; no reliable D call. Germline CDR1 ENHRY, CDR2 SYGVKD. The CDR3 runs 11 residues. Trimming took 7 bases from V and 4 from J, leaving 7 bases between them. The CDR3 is CAITGAYGYTF. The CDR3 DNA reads TGTGCCATCACTGGAGCCTATGGCTACACCTTC.

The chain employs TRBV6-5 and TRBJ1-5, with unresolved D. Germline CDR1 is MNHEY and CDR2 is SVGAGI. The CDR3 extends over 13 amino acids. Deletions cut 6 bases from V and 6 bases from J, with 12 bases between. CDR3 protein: CASRMRGGQPQHF. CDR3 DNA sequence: TGTGCCAGCAGGATGAGAGGCGGTCAGCCCCAGCATTTT.

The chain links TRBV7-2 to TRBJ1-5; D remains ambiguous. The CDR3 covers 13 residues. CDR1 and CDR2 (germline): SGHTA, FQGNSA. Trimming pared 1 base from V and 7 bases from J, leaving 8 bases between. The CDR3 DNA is TGTGCCAGCAGCTTAGACAGTCTCCAGCCCCAGCATTTT. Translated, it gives CASSLDSLQPQHF.

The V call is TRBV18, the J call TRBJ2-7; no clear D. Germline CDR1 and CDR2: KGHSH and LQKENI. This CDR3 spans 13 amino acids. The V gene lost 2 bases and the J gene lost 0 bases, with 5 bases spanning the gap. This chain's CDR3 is CASSPASSYEQYV. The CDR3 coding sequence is TGTGCCAGCTCACCAGCGAGCTCCTACGAGCAGTACGTC.